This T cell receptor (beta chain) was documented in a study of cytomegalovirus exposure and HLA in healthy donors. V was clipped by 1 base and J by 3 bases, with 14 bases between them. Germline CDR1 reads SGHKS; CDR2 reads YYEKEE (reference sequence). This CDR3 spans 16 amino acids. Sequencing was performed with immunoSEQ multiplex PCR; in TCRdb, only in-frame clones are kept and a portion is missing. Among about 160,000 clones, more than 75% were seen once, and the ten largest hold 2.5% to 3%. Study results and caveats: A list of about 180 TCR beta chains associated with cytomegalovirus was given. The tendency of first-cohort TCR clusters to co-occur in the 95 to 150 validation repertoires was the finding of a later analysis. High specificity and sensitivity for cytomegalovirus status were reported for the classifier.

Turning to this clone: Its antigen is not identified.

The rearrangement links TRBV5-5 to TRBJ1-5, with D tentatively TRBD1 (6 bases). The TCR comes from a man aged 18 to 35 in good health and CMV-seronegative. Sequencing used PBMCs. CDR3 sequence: CASSLSGAPFNQPQHF. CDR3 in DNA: TGTGCCAGCAGCTTGTCAGGGGCGCCCTTCAATCAGCCCCAGCATTTT.